The entry below describes one T cell receptor (beta chain). Its antigen remains unknown. Data came from immunoSEQ multiplex PCR; TCRdb stores just in-frame clones and leaves some out. The sample includes 2 million to 3 million clones, more than 85% of them seen just once. The data were obtained in a study of shared clonotypes between healthy human individuals. Study-level information: CD4 naive and memory got three plates each, CD8 naive two, CD8 memory one.

The germline V gene has CDR1 SGHDN and CDR2 FVKESK. The CDR3 loop spans 15 amino acids. V was clipped by 6 bases and J by 0 bases; unmatched bases: 6. Study results and limitations: Larger richness was generally estimated for naive than memory subsets.

Only Caucasian adults living in Nashville, Tennessee made up the donor group. A CD45RA+ naive subset and a CD45RA-negative memory subset were split from CD4+ cells. Sequencing input: naive CD4+ T cells from PBMCs. Stated subset: CD45RA+ positively selected. This rearrangement joins TRBV14 to TRBJ2-7, with 9 bases that match TRBD1. The receptor was derived from a man between 18 and 29 years old in good health. Some clones in this sample may be carry-over from other donors' samples. CDR3 DNA: TGTGCCAGCAGACGGACAGGGGAAAGCTCCTACGAGCAGTACTTC. It encodes CASRRTGESSYEQYF. The entire variable domain, with the rest obtained from reference TRBV14 and TRBJ2-7, is as follows: EAGVTQFPSHSVIEKGQTVTLRCDPISGHDNLYWYRRVMGKEIKFLLHFVKESKQDESGMPNNRFLAERTGGTYSTLKVQPAELEDSGVYFCASRRTGESSYEQYFGPGTRLTVT.